This record looks at one T cell receptor (beta chain) sequence and its context. Its specificity is not known. These data are taken from a study of cytomegalovirus exposure and HLA in healthy donors. General study findings and limits: Further analysis, carried out later, found HLA-associated TCR beta chains more clonally expanded than equally common other chains. V segments that were indistinguishable, TRBV6-2 and TRBV6-3 among them, were omitted from analysis.

Trimming cost V 4 bases and J 0 bases, with 10 bases left between them. The CDR3 runs 15 residues. Germline CDR1 reads SEHNR; CDR2 reads FQNEAQ (reference sequence). The study ran its PCR with 60 Vbeta and 13 Jbeta primers. Method: immunoSEQ multiplex PCR; TCRdb's copy keeps in-frame clones and lacks some. The profile shows 150,000 or so clones, 75% to 80% of them singletons. The TCR sequence derives from a woman in her thirties or forties in good health and CMV-seronegative. V is TRBV7-9 and J is TRBJ1-3, with D possibly TRBD1 on 5 matching bases. The sequenced sample was PBMCs. CDR3 sequence: CASSSGLFSGNTIYF. The CDR3 nucleotides read TGTGCCAGCAGCTCGGGACTCTTCTCTGGAAACACCATATATTTT. Based on the CDR3 plus reference TRBV7-9 and TRBJ1-3, the full variable domain is DTGVSQNPRHKITKRGQNVTFRCDPISEHNRLYWYRQTLGQGPEFLTYFQNEAQLEKSRLLSDRFSAERPKGSFSTLEIQRTEQGDSAMYLCASSSGLFSGNTIYFGEGSWLTVV.